The clone carrying this T cell receptor beta chain has ten or more counts. Looked up from germline, CDR1 is MGHRA and CDR2 is YSYEKL. V gave up 1 base and J gave up 2 bases, with 14 bases separating them. This CDR3 is built from 16 residues. This sample is drawn from a study of identical twins. Everyone who donated was a healthy Caucasian. TCRdb called the 5' RACE reads again in MiXCR, with one record for every CDR3 protein. This table holds over 550,000 distinct CDR3 sequences, 7% to 7.5% found once. The sample also formed part of further work on yellow fever vaccine responses in identical twins.

This sequence originates from a woman aged 18-29 years in good health. This chain links TRBV4-1 with TRBJ2-5, with D possibly called TRBD1 or TRBD2 (5 bases each). Sequenced: PBMCs. CDR3 nucleotide sequence: TGCGCCAGCAGCCAAGGAAAGAGAGGGGATCAAGAGACCCAGTACTTC. Translation gives CASSQGKRGDQETQYF.